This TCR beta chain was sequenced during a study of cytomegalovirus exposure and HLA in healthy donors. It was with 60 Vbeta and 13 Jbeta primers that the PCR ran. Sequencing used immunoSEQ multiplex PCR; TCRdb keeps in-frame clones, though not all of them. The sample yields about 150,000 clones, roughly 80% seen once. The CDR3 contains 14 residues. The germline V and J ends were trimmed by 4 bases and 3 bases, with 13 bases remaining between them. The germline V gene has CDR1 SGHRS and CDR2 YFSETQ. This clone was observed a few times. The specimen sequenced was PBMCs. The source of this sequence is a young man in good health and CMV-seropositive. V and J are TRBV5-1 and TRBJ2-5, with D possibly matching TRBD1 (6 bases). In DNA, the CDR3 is TGCGCCAGCAGCCTACAGGGAATGAAAGAGACCCAGTACTTC. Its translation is CASSLQGMKETQYF.